One sample yielded the 20 T cell receptor beta chains listed below, sequenced in a study of blood T cells in healthy people across ages. PCR was performed a second time for roughly 7 to 12 cycles using a sample-barcoded 5' primer and a J-beta primer mix. TCRdb re-called the 5' RACE reads with MiXCR, one entry per CDR3 protein. The sample yields approximately 850,000 distinct CDR3 sequences, 58% seen once. Sequences were obtained from blood. Receptors were obtained from a man aged 25 to 40 in good health.

This clonotype was detected only a few times. The rearrangement uses TRBV7-9 and TRBJ2-5, with 7 bases aligning to TRBD1. Germline-derived CDR1 and CDR2 are SEHNR and FQNEAQ (reference sequence). CDR3 length equals 14 residues. J gave up 8 bases and V 6 bases, and 12 bases lay outside the gene matches. CDR3 protein: CASRGDGTVYTQYF. In nucleotides, the CDR3 is TGTGCCAGCAGGGGAGACGGGACAGTTTATACCCAGTACTTC.

The rearrangement joins TRBV4-3 to TRBJ2-7; 9 nucleotides align to TRBD1. Germline V gene data show CDR1 as LGHNA and CDR2 as YSLEER. The CDR3 has 19 residues. With 5 bases clipped from V and 5 bases from J, the junction kept 22 bases outside the gene matches. In DNA form, the CDR3 reads TGCGCCAGCAGCTATTCTCACCAACCCGGGACAGGGAACCCCCACGAGCAGTACTTC. Translation gives CASSYSHQPGTGNPHEQYF.

The chain carries TRBV7-2 and TRBJ2-5; 7 nucleotides agree with TRBD1. V dropped 5 bases and J dropped 3; count of bases not matched to a gene: 12. Germline V gives CDR1 SGHTA, CDR2 FQGNSA. The CDR3 contains 16 residues. Here the CDR3 reads CASSLTPPGTEETQYF. CDR3 sequence (DNA): TGTGCCAGCAGCCTCACTCCGCCGGGGACAGAAGAGACCCAGTACTTC.

Notes on this clonotype: One junction end does not reproduce the germline sequence, and a read error may be involved. This chain joins TRBV15 and TRBJ2-5; D is uncertain. Germline values: CDR1 LNHNV, CDR2 YYDKDF (reference sequence). CDR3 length equals 16 residues. CDR3 bases: TGTGCCACCGGCAGAGAGTTATCGCGTGGCCAAGAGACCCAGTACTTC. Protein sequence: CATGRELSRGQETQYF.

This chain links TRBV25-1 with TRBJ2-5; maybe TRBD1 (5 bases). CDR3 length: 12 residues. Trimming cost V 8 bases and J 7 bases, with 14 bases left between them. Germline V gene sequence: CDR1 MGHDK, CDR2 SYGVNS. The CDR3 region is CASAYSQGTQYF. CDR3 in DNA: TGTGCCAGCGCCTACTCCCAGGGGACCCAGTACTTC.

This clonotype was counted only a few times. The chain has TRBV12-3 or TRBV12-4 and TRBJ2-4, with 7 bases matching TRBD1. Gene TRBJ2-7 matches the end of the DNA better, so the J call may be wrong. The CDR3 extends over 15 amino acids. This CDR3 reads CASSSSSRGRYEQYF. The CDR3 DNA follows: TGTGCCAGCAGTTCCAGTTCGAGGGGGCGGTACGAGCAGTACTTC.

The chain couples TRBV20-1 to TRBJ2-5; 8 nucleotides line up with TRBD2. The end of the DNA fits TRBJ2-7 better, so the J call may be wrong. CDR3 length: 16 amino acids. Germline lookup yields CDR1 DFQATT and CDR2 SNEGSKA (reference sequence). The CDR3: CSASVARPGLENEQYF. The CDR3 DNA follows: TGCAGTGCTAGCGTCGCGCGCCCGGGACTAGAAAACGAGCAGTACTTC.

This chain joins TRBV5-1 and TRBJ1-1; D unclear. The CDR3 sequence is 13 residues long. Per germline, CDR1 SGHRS and CDR2 YFSETQ. V was pared by 7 bases and J by 1 base, with 11 bases between. The CDR3 region is CASSRASNTEAFF. CDR3 sequence (DNA): TGCGCCAGCTCGAGGGCCTCGAACACTGAAGCTTTCTTT.

The chain carries TRBV13 and TRBJ2-1; possibly TRBD1 or TRBD2 for D (5 bases each). Germline CDR1 and CDR2: PRHDT and FYEKMQ (reference sequence). Trimming pared 4 bases from V and 0 bases from J, leaving 16 bases between. The CDR3 has 17 residues. The CDR3 sequence is CASSSTASGGSYNEQFF. As DNA, the CDR3 is TGTGCCAGCAGCTCAACAGCGTCTGGGGGCTCCTACAATGAGCAGTTCTTC.

The chain links TRBV5-1 to TRBJ1-4; 10 bases are a match to TRBD1. Germline CDR1 and CDR2: SGHRS and YFSETQ. The CDR3 extends over 17 amino acids. Unmatched junction bases numbered 14, after V lost 4 bases and J lost 8 bases. CDR3 nucleotide sequence: TGCGCCAGCAGCCCAGGAGTGACAGGGGGCGCTCGGGAAAAACTGTTTTTT. This sequence encodes CASSPGVTGGAREKLFF.

This chain uses TRBV20-1 with TRBJ1-5, with D hard to call. The germline gives CDR1 DFQATT, CDR2 SNEGSKA (reference sequence). V gave up 1 base and J gave up 4 bases, with 17 bases separating them. The CDR3 length is 16 residues. The CDR3 loop is CSARGYQSGVNQPQHF. The CDR3 DNA reads TGCAGTGCTAGAGGCTATCAAAGCGGGGTAAATCAGCCCCAGCATTTT.

The chain carries TRBV3-1 and TRBJ2-1; D possibly corresponds to TRBD2 (6 bases). Trimming left V 4 bases short and J 5 bases short, with 12 bases between. Looked up from germline, CDR1 is LGHDT and CDR2 is YNNKEL (reference sequence). There are 14 residues in the CDR3. The CDR3: CASSLAGPHNEQFF. The DNA for the CDR3 is TGTGCCAGCAGCCTTGCGGGACCTCACAATGAGCAGTTCTTC.

The chain recombines TRBV27 with TRBJ2-7; a possible D gene is TRBD1 (6 bases). CDR1 is MNHEY and CDR2 is SMNVEV in the germline V gene (reference sequence). Trimming removed 3 bases from V and 3 bases from J, with 9 bases in between. CDR3 size: 13 residues. CDR3 nucleotide sequence: TGTGCCAGCAGTTTTTTACAGGGCTACGAGCAGTACTTC. It yields the protein CASSFLQGYEQYF.

The chain recombines TRBV4-2 with TRBJ2-3; 12 nucleotides match TRBD2. This CDR3 comprises 17 residues. Germline CDR1 reads LGHNA; CDR2 reads YNFKEQ. Losses at the gene ends were 1 base for V and 4 bases for J; bases not matched to a gene: 6. Here the CDR3 DNA reads TGTGCCAGCAGCCAAGGGGGGACTAGCGGGTCCTCAGATACGCAGTATTTT. Translated: CASSQGGTSGSSDTQYF.

The V call is TRBV21-1, the J call TRBJ2-5; the table calls TRBD2, which could not be checked here. The J call may not be correct, given that the DNA end is closer to TRBJ2-7. TRBV21-1 is noted as a pseudogene. The CDR3 contains 15 residues. This CDR3 is CASSSRLAGESEQYF. As DNA, the CDR3 is TGTGCCAGCAGCAGCAGACTAGCGGGAGAGAGCGAGCAGTACTTC.

This clonotype turned up a few times. The chain carries TRBV3-1 and TRBJ2-5, with 10 bases lining up with TRBD2. CDR3 length: 15 amino acids. V was pared by 4 bases and J by 1 base, with 3 bases of the junction left unmatched. CDR1 is LGHDT, CDR2 YNNKEL, per germline (reference sequence). The CDR3 loop reads CASSLAGGVQETQYF. The CDR3 bases are TGTGCCAGCAGCCTAGCGGGGGGCGTCCAAGAGACCCAGTACTTC.

CDR3 bases: TGTGCCAGCAGCCAAGGAGGAGGGGGTCAGCCCCAGCATTTT. Its translation: CASSQGGGGQPQHF. The chain links TRBV3-1 to TRBJ1-5, with a tentative D call TRBD1 (6 bases). The CDR3 covers 14 residues. Trimming took off 1 base at V and 6 bases at J, with 10 bases between the two ends. The germline CDR1 and CDR2 sequences are LGHDT and YNNKEL (reference sequence).

This clonotype turned up a few times. The J gene is TRBJ2-1, the V gene TRBV14; 7 nucleotides agree with TRBD2. This CDR3 spans 14 amino acids. V lost 6 bases to trimming and J lost 1 base; unmatched junction nucleotides: 3. In germline, CDR1 is SGHDN, CDR2 FVKESK. CDR3 region: CASRPSGSYNEQFF. The CDR3 bases are TGTGCCAGCAGGCCTAGCGGATCCTACAATGAGCAGTTCTTC.

This chain connects TRBV27 to TRBJ2-7; D is unclear. Deletions cut 1 base from V and 2 bases from J, with 12 bases between. Germline CDR1 is MNHEY and CDR2 is SMNVEV (reference sequence). The CDR3 contains 15 residues. The DNA for the CDR3 is TGTGCCAGCAGTTTATTCCCAGTTTCTACCTACGAGCAGTACTTC. Translated: CASSLFPVSTYEQYF.

J is TRBJ1-6 and V is TRBV29-1; no clear D gene. V lost 5 bases and J 0 bases, leaving 8 bases between the germline ends. This CDR3 has 14 residues. CDR1 is SQVTM, CDR2 ANQGSEA, per germline. The CDR3: CSVQEGSYNSPLHF. The CDR3 DNA reads as TGCAGCGTTCAGGAGGGCTCCTATAATTCACCCCTCCACTTT.